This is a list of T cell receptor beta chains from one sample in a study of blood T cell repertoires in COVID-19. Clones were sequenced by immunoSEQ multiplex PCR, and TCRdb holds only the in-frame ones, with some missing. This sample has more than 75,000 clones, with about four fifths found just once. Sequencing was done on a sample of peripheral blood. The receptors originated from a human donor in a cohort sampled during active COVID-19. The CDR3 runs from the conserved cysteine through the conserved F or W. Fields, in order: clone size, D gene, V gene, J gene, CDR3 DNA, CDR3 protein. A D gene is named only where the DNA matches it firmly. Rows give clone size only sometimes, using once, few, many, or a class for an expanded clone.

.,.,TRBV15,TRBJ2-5,TGTGCCACCAGCAGACCCGCGGCGGAGACCCAGTACTTC,CATSRPAAETQYF
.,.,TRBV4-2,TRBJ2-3,TGTGCCAGCAGCCAACCAGCGGCTAGCACAGATACGCAGTATTTT,CASSQPAASTDTQYF
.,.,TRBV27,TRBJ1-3,TGTGCCAGTCGGTCTATGACGGGGTATAGAAACACCATATATTTT,CASRSMTGYRNTIYF
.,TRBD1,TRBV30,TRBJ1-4,TGTGCCTGGAGTACATGGACAGGAACAAATGAAAAACTGTTTTTT,CAWSTWTGTNEKLFF
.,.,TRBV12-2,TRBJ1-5,TGTGCAAGTCGCTTAAGGTTAGGCAGGGGCGGGTATCAGCCCCAGCATTTT,CASRLRLGRGGYQPQHF
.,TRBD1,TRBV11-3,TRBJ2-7,TGTGCCAGCAGCCCCGGGGCAGGGGGCCCCTACGAGCAGTACTTC,CASSPGAGGPYEQYF
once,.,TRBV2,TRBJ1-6,TGTGCCAGCAGGGCCAGGGTCGCGAATTCACCCCTCCACTTT,CASRARVANSPLHF
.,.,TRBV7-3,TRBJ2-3,TGTGCCAGCAGCTTAACCAGGGCCACAGATACGCAGTATTTT,CASSLTRATDTQYF
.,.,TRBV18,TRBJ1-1,TGTGCCAGCTCACCAGGGAGGACTGAAGCTTTCTTT,CASSPGRTEAFF
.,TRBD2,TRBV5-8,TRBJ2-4,TGTGCCAGCAGCTTGGGTAGCGGGGGAGAAAACATTCAGTACTTC,CASSLGSGGENIQYF
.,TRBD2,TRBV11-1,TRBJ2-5,TGTGCCAGCAGCTTCGGACTAGCGGGGGGTGAAGAGACCCAGTACTTC,CASSFGLAGGEETQYF
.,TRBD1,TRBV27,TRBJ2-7,TGTGCCAGCAGTTTAAGGGGACAGGGGGCCTACGAGCAGTACTTC,CASSLRGQGAYEQYF
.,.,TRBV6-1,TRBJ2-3,TGTGCCAGCAGTGAAGGGGGACTGAACACAGATACGCAGTATTTT,CASSEGGLNTDTQYF
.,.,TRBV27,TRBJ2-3,TGTGCCAGCAGTTTACGGGAGCCTAGCACAGATACGCAGTATTTT,CASSLREPSTDTQYF
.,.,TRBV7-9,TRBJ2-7,TGTGCCAGCAGCTTATCAAGGGGGAGCTCCTACGAGCAGTACTTC,CASSLSRGSSYEQYF
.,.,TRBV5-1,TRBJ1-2,TGCGCCAGCAGACCCGATATACAGGGACACTATGGCTACACCTTC,CASRPDIQGHYGYTF
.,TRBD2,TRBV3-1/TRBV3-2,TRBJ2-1,TGTGCCAGCAGCTCAACCCGGGGGGTCTCCTACAATGAGCAGTTCTTC,CASSSTRGVSYNEQFF
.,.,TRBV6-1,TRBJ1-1,TGTGCCAGCAGTGAAGAGGAGGGGCCGGCGAACACTGAAGCTTTCTTT,CASSEEEGPANTEAFF
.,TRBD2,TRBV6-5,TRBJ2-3,TGTGCCAGCAGTTACGCGGGGGGCATGTATACGCAGTATTTT,CASSYAGGMYTQYF
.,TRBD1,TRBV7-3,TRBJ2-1,TGTGCCAGCAGGGCCGGGACAGGGACGAATGAGCAGTTCTTC,CASRAGTGTNEQFF
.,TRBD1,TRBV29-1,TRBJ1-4,TGCAGCGCCCGCAGGGGGACAGGAACTAATGAAAAACTGTTTTTT,CSARRGTGTNEKLFF
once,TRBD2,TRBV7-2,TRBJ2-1,TGTGCCAGCCTTGGGCTAGCGGAGAACAATGAGCAGTTCTTC,CASLGLAENNEQFF
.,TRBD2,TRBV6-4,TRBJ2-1,TGTGCCAGCAGTGAAGGTAGCGGGGGTAGCTCCTACAATGAGCAGTTCTTC,CASSEGSGGSSYNEQFF
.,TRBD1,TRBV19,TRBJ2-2,TGTGCCAGTAACGACAGGGGGCGCGCCGGGGAGCTGTTTTTT,CASNDRGRAGELFF
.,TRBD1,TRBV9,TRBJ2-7,TGTGCCAGCAGCGCGGGACAGAAGACCTACGAGCAGTACTTC,CASSAGQKTYEQYF
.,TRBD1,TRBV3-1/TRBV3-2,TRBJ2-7,TGTGCCAGCAGCTATGGGACAGAAAGCTCCTACGAGCAGTACTTC,CASSYGTESSYEQYF
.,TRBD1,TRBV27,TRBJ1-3,TGTGCCAGCAGTTTGAAGGGGGCGACTGGAAACACCATATATTTT,CASSLKGATGNTIYF
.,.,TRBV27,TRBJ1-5,TGTGCCAGCAGTTCCATAGACAGTGAGCCCCAGCATTTT,CASSSIDSEPQHF
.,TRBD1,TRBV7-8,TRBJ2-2,TGTGCCAGCAGCCTTCGGGGACAGGGGACCGGGGAGCTGTTTTTT,CASSLRGQGTGELFF
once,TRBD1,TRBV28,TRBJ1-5,TGTGCCAGCAGAAAGACAGGGCGGTCTTACAATCAGCCCCAGCATTTT,CASRKTGRSYNQPQHF
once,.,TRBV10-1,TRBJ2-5,TGCGCCAGCAGTGCCTCCACAGGGTACCAAGAGACCCAGTACTTC,CASSASTGYQETQYF
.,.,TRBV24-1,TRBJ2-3,TGTGCCACGGCCCTCACAGATACGCAGTATTTT,CATALTDTQYF
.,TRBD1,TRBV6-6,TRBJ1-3,TGTGCCAGCAGTCCCCGGACAGGGGGTTGGGGCTCTGGAAACACCATATATTTT,CASSPRTGGWGSGNTIYF
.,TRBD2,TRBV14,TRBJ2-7,TGTGCCAGCAGCCAAGGCCGGACTAGCGGCGCATACGAGCAGTACTTC,CASSQGRTSGAYEQYF
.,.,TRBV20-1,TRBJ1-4,TGCAGTGCTAGTCCCGGGAGTGAAAAACTGTTTTTT,CSASPGSEKLFF
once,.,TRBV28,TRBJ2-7,TGTGCCAGCAGTTTTAGTGGGTTTCCGGGGGAGCAGTACTTC,CASSFSGFPGEQYF
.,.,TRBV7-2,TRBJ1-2,TGTGCCAGCAGCTTAGTGGGGGCCCTGGGTGGGGAGTATGGCTACACCTTC,CASSLVGALGGEYGYTF
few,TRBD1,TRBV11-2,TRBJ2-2,TGTGCCAGCAGCTCAGGGGGCCTTAGCACCGGGGAGCTGTTTTTT,CASSSGGLSTGELFF
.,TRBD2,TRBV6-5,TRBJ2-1,TGTGCCAGCAGTTTATTAGCGGGGAGCTCCTACAATGAGCAGTTCTTC,CASSLLAGSSYNEQFF
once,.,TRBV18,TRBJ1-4,TGTGCCAGCTCACCAAAACGCGTTAATGAAAAACTGTTTTTT,CASSPKRVNEKLFF